The source of this TCR beta chain is a study of radiation and T cells in renal cell carcinoma. The study, taken as a whole, reports: Irradiated tumors had higher TCR clonality than control tumors.

On this clone: The antigen is not known.

Produced via immunoSEQ multiplex PCR; TCRdb's table is partial and in-frame only. The sample lists some 20,000 clones, around 63% seen once, with approximately 30% in the top ten. The ends were cut back, 6 bases at V and 5 bases at J, with 13 bases in the middle. Germline CDR1 LNHDA, CDR2 SQIVND (reference sequence). The CDR3 has 13 residues. Treatment indicated: treatment-naive control, cytoreductive nephrectomy. The V gene is TRBV19, the J gene TRBJ2-5, with no clear D. The source of this sequence is a man aged 45-60 years with renal cell carcinoma. Sequenced material: tumor tissue, taken from a patient whose treatment was nephrectomy without radiotherapy. CDR3 loop: CASSQLGLETQYF. The CDR3 DNA reads TGTGCCAGTAGCCAACTTGGGTTGGAGACCCAGTACTTC.